The next 20 T cell receptor beta chains were all read from a single sample in a study of Ad26.COV2.S vaccination and SARS-CoV-2 variants. Measured with immunoSEQ multiplex PCR; TCRdb has only the in-frame clones, and not every one. The repertoire holds roughly 380,000 clones, 85% seen once, with around 3.3% in the top ten. As to treatment: some 19 received Ad26.COV2.S at low or high dose, single or two shots; several received placebo; per-sample allocation not given. Samples came from day 63 after the first vaccine or placebo injection. Sequencing was performed on peripheral blood, taken in a trial of Ad26.COV2.S vaccine versus placebo. These receptors were collected from a person aged 18 to 59 who received the Ad26.COV2.S COVID-19 vaccine or a placebo.

The chain uses TRBV7-2 and TRBJ2-7; D is uncertain. Germline CDR1 SGHTA, CDR2 FQGNSA. Trimming took off 4 bases at V and 0 bases at J, with 10 bases between the two ends. CDR3 length equals 14 residues. The CDR3 loop is CASSSGRSSYEQYF. The CDR3 nucleotides read TGTGCCAGCAGCTCGGGCAGGAGCTCCTACGAGCAGTACTTC.

The V gene is TRBV21-1, the J gene TRBJ2-7. TRBV21-1 is a listed pseudogene. The CDR3 has 13 residues. CDR3 in DNA: TGTGCCAGCAGCAAAAAAGGCTCCTACGAGCAGTACTTC. Translated: CASSKKGSYEQYF.

This clone was found once. The chain employs TRBV5-6 and TRBJ2-7; D is unclear. The CDR3 is 13 residues long. Germline V gene sequence: CDR1 SGHDT, CDR2 YYEEEE. V was cut by 2 bases and J by 3 bases, with 9 bases left in between. The DNA for the CDR3 is TGTGCCAGCAGCTTCAATACAAACTACGAGCAGTACTTC. Encoded protein: CASSFNTNYEQYF.

J is TRBJ1-1 and V is TRBV11-3, with TRBD1 identical over 10 bases. The trim removed 5 bases at V and 0 bases at J, leaving 3 bases unmatched. The CDR3 length is 15 residues. The germline CDR1 and CDR2 sequences are SGHNT and YENEEA. For the CDR3, the DNA is TGTGCCAGCAGCCCGGGGACAGGGGTGAACACTGAAGCTTTCTTT. It encodes CASSPGTGVNTEAFF.

This clone was counted a few times. The V and J genes are TRBV5-4 and TRBJ2-4; 13 bases are shared with TRBD2. The CDR3 sequence is 18 residues long. The germline V gene has CDR1 SGHNT and CDR2 YYREEE (reference sequence). V gave up 4 bases and J gave up 0 bases; unmatched junction bases: 7. The CDR3 DNA reads as TGTGCCAGCAGCGCAGGACTAGCGGGGGCCCTAGCCAAAAACATTCAGTACTTC. This sequence encodes CASSAGLAGALAKNIQYF. Full variable domain (missing parts from reference TRBV5-4 and TRBJ2-4): ETGVTQSPTHLIKTRGQQVTLRCSSQSGHNTVSWYQQALGQGPQFIFQYYREEENGRGNFPPRFSGLQFPNYSSELNVNALELDDSALYLCASSAGLAGALAKNIQYFGAGTRLSVL.

The gene calls are TRBV2 and TRBJ2-7, with 9 bases aligning to TRBD1. CDR1 is SNHLY and CDR2 is FYNNEI in the germline V gene. Germline trimming cut 7 bases from V and 7 bases from J; bases unmatched to any gene: 11. The CDR3 length is 14 residues. The DNA of the CDR3 is TGTGCCAGCACCAAGACAGGGGGTCCGGGAGAGCAGTACTTC. It yields the protein CASTKTGGPGEQYF. Together with reference TRBV2 and TRBJ2-7, the CDR3 gives the full variable domain: EPEVTQTPSHQVTQMGQEVILRCVPISNHLYFYWYRQILGQKVEFLVSFYNNEISEKSEIFDDQFSVERPDGSNFTLKIRSTKLEDSAMYFCASTKTGGPGEQYFGPGTRLTVT.

The chain links TRBV28 to TRBJ1-2; D might be TRBD1 (5 bases). The CDR3 has 14 residues. Germline values: CDR1 MDHEN, CDR2 SYDVKM. Trimming removed 2 bases at V and 4 bases at J, with 11 bases between. The CDR3 is CASSLVDKTYGYTF. CDR3 nucleotides: TGTGCCAGCAGTTTAGTGGACAAGACCTATGGCTACACCTTC.

This chain uses TRBV7-8 with TRBJ2-3, with 12 bases matching TRBD2. The J segment lost 2 bases and the V segment lost 3 bases, leaving 3 bases of the junction unmatched. Germline values: CDR1 SGHVS, CDR2 FQNEAQ. This CDR3 comprises 16 residues. CDR3 region: CASSFGLAGTTDTQYF. The CDR3 DNA reads as TGTGCCAGCAGCTTTGGACTAGCGGGAACCACAGATACGCAGTATTTT.

The J gene is TRBJ2-1, the V gene TRBV7-9; the D is unclear. V shed 4 bases and J shed 4 bases, with 5 bases lying between them. The CDR3 runs 12 residues. Germline loops: CDR1 SEHNR, CDR2 FQNEAQ (reference sequence). This chain's CDR3 is CASSYTYNEQFF. The CDR3 DNA follows: TGTGCCAGCAGCTATACTTACAATGAGCAGTTCTTC.

The J gene is TRBJ2-1, the V gene TRBV24-1; the D gene is possibly TRBD1 (6 bases). The CDR3 extends over 15 amino acids. The germline V gene has CDR1 KGHDR and CDR2 SFDVKD. V was shortened by 7 bases and J by 6 bases, with 18 bases between the two germline ends. This CDR3 reads CATSPLRGKSNEQFF. The CDR3 coding sequence is TGTGCCACCAGCCCCCTGAGGGGGAAGTCCAATGAGCAGTTCTTC.

This clone was seen a handful of times. The chain joins TRBV24-1 to TRBJ2-3; D gene uncertain. The germline V and J ends were trimmed by 5 bases and 0 bases, with 2 bases remaining between them. The germline CDR1 and CDR2 sequences are KGHDR and SFDVKD. This CDR3 contains 12 residues. The CDR3 region has the DNA TGTGCCACCAGTGGGAGCACAGATACGCAGTATTTT. It codes for CATSGSTDTQYF.

This clone was observed a few times. V usage is TRBV28 and J usage is TRBJ2-5; D uncertain. The CDR3 is 14 residues long. Germline lookup yields CDR1 MDHEN and CDR2 SYDVKM. V was clipped by 1 base and J by 3 bases, with 9 bases between them. The CDR3 sequence is CASSLFETEETQYF. Here the CDR3 DNA reads TGTGCCAGCAGTTTATTTGAGACCGAAGAGACCCAGTACTTC.

V gene TRBV7-2 combines with J gene TRBJ1-4, with 7 bases that match TRBD1. CDR3 size: 13 residues. Germline loops: CDR1 SGHTA, CDR2 FQGNSA. V trimming: 9 bases; J trimming: 1 base; junction bases outside the gene matches: 2. The CDR3 region is CASRQGTNEKLFF. The DNA of the CDR3 is TGTGCCAGTCGACAGGGAACTAATGAAAAACTGTTTTTT.

The chain combines TRBV6-1 with TRBJ1-1; perhaps TRBD1 as D (5 bases). V was pared by 2 bases and J by 7 bases, with 8 bases between. Germline V gene data show CDR1 as MNHNS and CDR2 as SASEGT. This CDR3 is built from 12 residues. The CDR3 here is CASSEQGLEAFF. The CDR3 nucleotides read TGTGCCAGCAGTGAACAGGGACTTGAAGCTTTCTTT.

The genes are TRBV7-2 and TRBJ1-6, with D unresolved. The CDR3 contains 16 residues. Trimming cost V 1 base and J 7 bases, with 14 bases left between them. In germline, CDR1 is SGHTA, CDR2 FQGNSA. CDR3: CASSLGLGLGNSPLHF. Written as DNA, the CDR3 is TGTGCCAGCAGCTTAGGGTTGGGCCTCGGAAATTCACCCCTCCACTTT.

The chain carries TRBV18 and TRBJ1-2; weak D call: TRBD1 (6 bases). CDR1 KGHSH and CDR2 LQKENI come from the germline V gene. CDR3 length equals 16 residues. V was trimmed by 3 bases and J by 1 base, leaving 15 bases between them. Here the CDR3 reads CASSPENGQINYGYTF. In DNA, the CDR3 is TGTGCCAGCTCACCCGAGAATGGACAGATTAACTATGGCTACACCTTC.

The chain joins TRBV4-3 to TRBJ2-3; the D gene is possibly TRBD2 (5 bases). Germline CDR1 is LGHNA and CDR2 is YSLEER. The length of the CDR3 is 13 residues. Trimming pared 7 bases from V and 5 bases from J, leaving 13 bases between. CDR3 region: CASTKGVGDTQYF. The CDR3 DNA reads as TGCGCCAGCACCAAGGGAGTAGGAGATACGCAGTATTTT.

Only one count was recorded for this clone. The genes are TRBV28 and TRBJ1-3; D is possibly TRBD1 (5 bases). V lost 8 bases, J lost 4 bases, and 15 bases lay in between. CDR3 length equals 14 residues. CDR1 and CDR2 from the germline V gene are MDHEN and SYDVKM. The CDR3 reads CASLSQGRGNTIYF. Written as DNA, the CDR3 is TGTGCCAGCCTCTCCCAGGGTCGGGGAAACACCATATATTTT.

The rearrangement joins TRBV5-6 to TRBJ2-5; 9 bases agree with TRBD2. The CDR3 extends over 14 amino acids. Germline-derived CDR1 and CDR2 are SGHDT and YYEEEE. The trim removed 4 bases at V and 5 bases at J, leaving 6 bases unmatched. The CDR3 sequence is CASSRLAEGETQYF. CDR3 bases: TGTGCCAGCAGCCGACTAGCGGAGGGGGAGACCCAGTACTTC.

The V call is TRBV7-2, the J call TRBJ2-7, with D perhaps matching TRBD1 (5 bases). Germline V gives CDR1 SGHTA, CDR2 FQGNSA. The V end lost 4 bases, the J end lost 6 bases, and 13 bases lay between the germline ends. The CDR3 runs to 13 residues. CDR3 amino acids: CASSSRADSEQYF. CDR3 coding DNA: TGTGCCAGCAGCTCCCGGGCCGACAGCGAGCAGTACTTC.